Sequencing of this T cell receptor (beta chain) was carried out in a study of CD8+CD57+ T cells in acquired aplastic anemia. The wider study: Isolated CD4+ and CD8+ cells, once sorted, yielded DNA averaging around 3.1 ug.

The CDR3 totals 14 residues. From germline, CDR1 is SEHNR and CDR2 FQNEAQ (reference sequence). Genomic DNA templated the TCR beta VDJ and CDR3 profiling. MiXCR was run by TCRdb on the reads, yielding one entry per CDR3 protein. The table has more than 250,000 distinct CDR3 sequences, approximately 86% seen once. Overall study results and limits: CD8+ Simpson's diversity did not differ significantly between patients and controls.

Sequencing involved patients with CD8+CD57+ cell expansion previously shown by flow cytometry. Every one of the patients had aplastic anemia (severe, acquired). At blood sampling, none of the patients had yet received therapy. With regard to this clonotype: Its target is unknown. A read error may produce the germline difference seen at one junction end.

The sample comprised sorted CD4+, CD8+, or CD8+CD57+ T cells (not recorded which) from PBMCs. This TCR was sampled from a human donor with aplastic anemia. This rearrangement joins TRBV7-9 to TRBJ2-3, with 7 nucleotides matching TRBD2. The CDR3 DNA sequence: TGTGCCAGCAGCTTAGAAAGAAGCGGGGATAGCCATGATTTT. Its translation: CASSLERSGDSHDF.